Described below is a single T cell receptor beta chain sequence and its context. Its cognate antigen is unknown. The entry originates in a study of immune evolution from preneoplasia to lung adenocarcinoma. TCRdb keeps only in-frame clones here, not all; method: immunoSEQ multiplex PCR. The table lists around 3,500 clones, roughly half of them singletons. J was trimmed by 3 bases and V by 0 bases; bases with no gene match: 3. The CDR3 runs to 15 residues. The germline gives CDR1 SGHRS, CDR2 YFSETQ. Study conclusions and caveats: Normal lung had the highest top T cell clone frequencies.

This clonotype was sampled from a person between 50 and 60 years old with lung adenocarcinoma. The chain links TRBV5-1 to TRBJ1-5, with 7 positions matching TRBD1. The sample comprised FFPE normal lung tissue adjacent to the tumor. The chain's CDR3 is CASSLGDRDNQPQHF. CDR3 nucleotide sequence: TGCGCCAGCAGCTTGGGTGACAGGGACAATCAGCCCCAGCATTTT. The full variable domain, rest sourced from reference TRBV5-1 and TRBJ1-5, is KAGVTQTPRYLIKTRGQQVTLSCSPISGHRSVSWYQQTPGQGLQFLFEYFSETQRNKGNFPGRFSGRQFSNSRSEMNVSTLELGDSALYLCASSLGDRDNQPQHFGDGTRLSIL.